This T cell receptor (beta chain) was documented in a study of T cell responses to AZD1222 COVID-19 vaccine. Study observations and caveats: Only five to seven individuals given AZD1222 were seropositive at baseline. Females made up more of the donors, who were largely white British, and clonal diversity may have come out too low. Every sample of the repertoires postdated the peak T cell response.

In regard to this clone: What it binds is unknown.

Germline CDR1 reads MNHEY; CDR2 reads SMNVEV (reference sequence). The ends were cut back, 0 bases at V and 6 bases at J, with 11 bases in the middle. The CDR3 is made up of 14 amino acids. The data were produced by immunoSEQ multiplex PCR, yet TCRdb's version contains in-frame clones alone and is incomplete. This sample has over 85,000 clones; approximately 90% occur once, and the top ten carry 7.5%. This TCR was sampled from an adult in good health. Sequencing was performed on peripheral blood, taken on day 0 of AZD1222 vaccination. The chain has TRBV27 and TRBJ1-2; perhaps TRBD1 as D (6 bases). CDR3 bases: TGTGCCAGCAGTTTATCCGCAGGGGTTAATGGCTACACCTTC. It codes for CASSLSAGVNGYTF.